Below, one T cell receptor (beta chain) is given with its context. What it recognizes is unknown. Trimming left V 0 bases short and J 2 bases short, with 6 bases between. Germline values: CDR1 SGHDT, CDR2 YYEEEE. The CDR3 loop spans 13 amino acids. The treatment: some 20 received Ad26.COV2.S at low or high dose, single or two shots; 5 received placebo; per-sample allocation not given. Vaccine and placebo recipients were sampled on day 63 after the first injection. The data were taken from a study of Ad26.COV2.S vaccination and SARS-CoV-2 variants. About the research overall: The donor participated in the COV1001 trial, in its Ad26.COV2.S arm. Study conclusions and caveats: While placebo recipients had lower spike-specific TCR breadth, vaccine recipients had more. It was found that vaccine and placebo recipients had similar non-spike TCR breadth.

Clones were sequenced by immunoSEQ multiplex PCR, and TCRdb holds only the in-frame ones, with some missing. The repertoire has hundreds of thousands of clones, approximately 92% of them found once; the top ten carry 9% to 15%. The TCR comes from a person between 18 and 59 years old who received the Ad26.COV2.S COVID-19 vaccine or a placebo. Sequences were derived from peripheral blood, sampled in a trial of Ad26.COV2.S vaccine versus placebo. This chain joins TRBV5-6 and TRBJ2-7, with D possibly TRBD1 on 5 matching bases. In nucleotides, the CDR3 is TGTGCCAGCAGCTTGGCAGGGACCTACGAGCAGTACTTC. Amino acids: CASSLAGTYEQYF.